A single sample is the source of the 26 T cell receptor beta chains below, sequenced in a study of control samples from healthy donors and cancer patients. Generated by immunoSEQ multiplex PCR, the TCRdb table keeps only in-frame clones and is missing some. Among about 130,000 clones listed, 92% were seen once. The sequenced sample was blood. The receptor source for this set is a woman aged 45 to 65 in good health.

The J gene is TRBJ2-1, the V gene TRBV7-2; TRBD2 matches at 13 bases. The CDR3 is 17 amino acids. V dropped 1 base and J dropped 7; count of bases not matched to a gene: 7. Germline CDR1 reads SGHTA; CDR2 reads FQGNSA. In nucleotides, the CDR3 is TGTGCCAGCAGCTTAGGACAGGGACTAGCGGGGCCGAATGAGCAGTTCTTC. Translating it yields CASSLGQGLAGPNEQFF.

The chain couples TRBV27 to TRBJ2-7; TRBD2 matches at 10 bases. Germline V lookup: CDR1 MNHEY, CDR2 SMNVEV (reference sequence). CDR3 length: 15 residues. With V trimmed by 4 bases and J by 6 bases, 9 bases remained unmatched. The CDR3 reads CASSSQAGGISEQYF. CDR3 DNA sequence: TGTGCCAGCAGTTCCCAAGCGGGAGGGATCTCCGAGCAGTACTTC.

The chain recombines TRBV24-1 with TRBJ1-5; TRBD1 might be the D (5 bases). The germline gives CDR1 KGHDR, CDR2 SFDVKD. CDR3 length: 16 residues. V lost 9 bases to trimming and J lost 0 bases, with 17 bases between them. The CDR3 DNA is TGTGCCACCCCTGTCCCAGGGCCCTATAGCAATCAGCCCCAGCATTTT. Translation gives CATPVPGPYSNQPQHF.

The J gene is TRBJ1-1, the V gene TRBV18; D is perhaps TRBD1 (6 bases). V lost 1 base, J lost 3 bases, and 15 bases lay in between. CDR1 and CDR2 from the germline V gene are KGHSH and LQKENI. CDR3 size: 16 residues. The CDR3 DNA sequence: TGTGCCAGCTCACCACGACCGGGGGCCCTGGACACTGAAGCTTTCTTT. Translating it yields CASSPRPGALDTEAFF.

CDR3 in DNA: TGTGCCAGCAGCCCCAGGACAGGGGGTTTCTACGAGCAGTACTTC. This translates into CASSPRTGGFYEQYF. The chain recombines TRBV2 with TRBJ2-7, with 10 nucleotides matching TRBD1. The length of the CDR3 is 15 residues. Germline loops: CDR1 SNHLY, CDR2 FYNNEI. V lost 6 bases, J lost 3 bases, and 8 bases stayed unmatched. The variable domain in full, with the rest retrieved from reference TRBV2 and TRBJ2-7, is EPEVTQTPSHQVTQMGQEVILRCVPISNHLYFYWYRQILGQKVEFLVSFYNNEISEKSEIFDDQFSVERPDGSNFTLKIRSTKLEDSAMYFCASSPRTGGFYEQYFGPGTRLTVT.

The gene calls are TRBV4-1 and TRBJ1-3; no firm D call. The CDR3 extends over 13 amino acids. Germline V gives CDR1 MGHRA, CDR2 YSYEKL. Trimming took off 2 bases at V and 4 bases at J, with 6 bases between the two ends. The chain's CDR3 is CASSQPRGNTIYF. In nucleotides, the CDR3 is TGCGCCAGCAGCCAACCGCGGGGAAACACCATATATTTT.

The CDR3 loop is CASSLTVGGHLNTEAFF. CDR3 bases: TGCGCCAGCAGTCTTACGGTAGGGGGACACTTGAACACTGAAGCTTTCTTT. This sequence joins TRBV10-2 and TRBJ1-1; D may be TRBD1 (6 bases). V was clipped by 5 bases and J by 0 bases, with 19 bases between them. The CDR3 loop spans 17 amino acids. Germline CDR1 is WSHSY and CDR2 is SAAADI.

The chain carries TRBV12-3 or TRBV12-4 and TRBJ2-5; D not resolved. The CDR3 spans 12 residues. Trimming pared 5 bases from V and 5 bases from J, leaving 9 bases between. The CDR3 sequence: CASSPTGETQYF. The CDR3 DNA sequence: TGTGCCAGCAGTCCGACTGGGGAGACCCAGTACTTC.

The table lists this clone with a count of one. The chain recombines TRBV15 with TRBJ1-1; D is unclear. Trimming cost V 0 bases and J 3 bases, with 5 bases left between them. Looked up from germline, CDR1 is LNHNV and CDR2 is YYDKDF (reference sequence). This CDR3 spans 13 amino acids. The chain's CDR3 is CATSRDLDTEAFF. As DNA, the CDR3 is TGTGCCACCAGCAGAGATTTGGACACTGAAGCTTTCTTT.

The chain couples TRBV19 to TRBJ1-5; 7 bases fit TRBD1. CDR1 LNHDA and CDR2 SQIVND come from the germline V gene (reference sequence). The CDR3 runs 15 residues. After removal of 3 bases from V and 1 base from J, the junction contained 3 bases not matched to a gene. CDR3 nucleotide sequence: TGTGCCAGTAGTATGACAGGGCCGAGCAATCAGCCCCAGCATTTT. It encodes CASSMTGPSNQPQHF.

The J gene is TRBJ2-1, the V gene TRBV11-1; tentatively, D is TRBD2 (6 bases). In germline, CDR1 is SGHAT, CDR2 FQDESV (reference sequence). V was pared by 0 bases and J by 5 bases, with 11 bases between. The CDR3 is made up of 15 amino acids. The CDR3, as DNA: TGTGCCAGCAGCTTAGCCCCGGGACTTAACAATGAGCAGTTCTTC. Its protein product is CASSLAPGLNNEQFF.

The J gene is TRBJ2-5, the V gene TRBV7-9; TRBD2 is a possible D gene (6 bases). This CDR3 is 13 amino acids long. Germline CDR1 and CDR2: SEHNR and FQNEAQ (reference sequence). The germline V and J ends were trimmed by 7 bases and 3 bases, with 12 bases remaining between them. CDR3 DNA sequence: TGTGCCAGCAAATCCGGCGGGAAAGAGACCCAGTACTTC. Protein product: CASKSGGKETQYF.

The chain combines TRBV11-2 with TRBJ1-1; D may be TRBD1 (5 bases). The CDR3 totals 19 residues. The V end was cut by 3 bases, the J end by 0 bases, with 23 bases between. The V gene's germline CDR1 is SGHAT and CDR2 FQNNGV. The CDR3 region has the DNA TGTGCCAGCAGCTTTTCTTACTGGGCAGGGACGAACGTGAACACTGAAGCTTTCTTT. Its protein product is CASSFSYWAGTNVNTEAFF.

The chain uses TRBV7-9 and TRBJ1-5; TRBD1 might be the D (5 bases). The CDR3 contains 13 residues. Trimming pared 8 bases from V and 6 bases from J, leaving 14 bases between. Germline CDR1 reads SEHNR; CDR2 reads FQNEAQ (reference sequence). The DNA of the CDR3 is TGTGCCAGCTCCCGCGACGGGACTCAGCCCCAGCATTTT. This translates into CASSRDGTQPQHF. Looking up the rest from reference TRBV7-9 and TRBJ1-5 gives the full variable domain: DTGVSQNPRHKITKRGQNVTFRCDPISEHNRLYWYRQTLGQGPEFLTYFQNEAQLEKSRLLSDRFSAERPKGSFSTLEIQRTEQGDSAMYLCASSRDGTQPQHFGDGTRLSIL.

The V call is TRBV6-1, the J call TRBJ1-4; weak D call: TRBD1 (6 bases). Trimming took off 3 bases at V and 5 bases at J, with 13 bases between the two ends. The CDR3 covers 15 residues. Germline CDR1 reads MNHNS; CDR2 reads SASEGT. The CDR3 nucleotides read TGTGCCAGCAGTGATAGGGGGTGGGCGAATGAAAAACTGTTTTTT. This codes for CASSDRGWANEKLFF.

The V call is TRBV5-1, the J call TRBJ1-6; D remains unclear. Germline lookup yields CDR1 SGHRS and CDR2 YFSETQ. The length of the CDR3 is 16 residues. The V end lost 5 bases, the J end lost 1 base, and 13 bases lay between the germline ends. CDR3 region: CASRPETVSYNSPLHF. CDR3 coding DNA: TGCGCCAGCAGACCCGAAACAGTGTCCTATAATTCACCCCTCCACTTT.

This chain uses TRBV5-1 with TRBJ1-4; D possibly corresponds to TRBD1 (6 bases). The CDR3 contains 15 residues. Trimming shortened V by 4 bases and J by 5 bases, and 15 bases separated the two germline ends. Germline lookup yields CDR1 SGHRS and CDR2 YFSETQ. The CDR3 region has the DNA TGCGCCAGCAGCGAGGCCACAGGGTACAATGAAAAACTGTTTTTT. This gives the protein CASSEATGYNEKLFF.

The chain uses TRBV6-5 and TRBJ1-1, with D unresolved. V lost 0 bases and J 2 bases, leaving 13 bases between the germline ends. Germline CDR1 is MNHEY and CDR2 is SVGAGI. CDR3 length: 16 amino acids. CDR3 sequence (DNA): TGTGCCAGCAGTTACTCGTTTGAATTGGGAAACACTGAAGCTTTCTTT. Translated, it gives CASSYSFELGNTEAFF.

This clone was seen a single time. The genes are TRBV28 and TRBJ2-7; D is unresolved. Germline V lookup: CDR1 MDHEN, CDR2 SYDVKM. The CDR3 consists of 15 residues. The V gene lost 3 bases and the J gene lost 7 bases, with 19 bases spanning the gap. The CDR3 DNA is TGTGCCAGCAGTTTGTTATCGGGCCAGGCGCGGGAGCAGTACTTC. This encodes CASSLLSGQAREQYF. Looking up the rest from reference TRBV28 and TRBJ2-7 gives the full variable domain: DVKVTQSSRYLVKRTGEKVFLECVQDMDHENMFWYRQDPGLGLRLIYFSYDVKMKEKGDIPEGYSVSREKKERFSLILESASTNQTSMYLCASSLLSGQAREQYFGPGTRLTVT.

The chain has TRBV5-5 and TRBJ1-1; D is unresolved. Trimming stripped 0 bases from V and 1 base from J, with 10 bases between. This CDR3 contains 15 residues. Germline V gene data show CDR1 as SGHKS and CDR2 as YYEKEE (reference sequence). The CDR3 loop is CASSLAGAGNTEAFF. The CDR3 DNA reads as TGTGCCAGCAGCTTGGCAGGAGCGGGGAACACTGAAGCTTTCTTT.

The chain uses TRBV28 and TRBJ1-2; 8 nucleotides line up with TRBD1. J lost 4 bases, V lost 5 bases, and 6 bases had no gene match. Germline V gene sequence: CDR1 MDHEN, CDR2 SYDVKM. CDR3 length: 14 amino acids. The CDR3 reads CASSPGQGIYGYTF. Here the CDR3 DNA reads TGTGCCAGCAGTCCCGGACAGGGCATCTATGGCTACACCTTC.

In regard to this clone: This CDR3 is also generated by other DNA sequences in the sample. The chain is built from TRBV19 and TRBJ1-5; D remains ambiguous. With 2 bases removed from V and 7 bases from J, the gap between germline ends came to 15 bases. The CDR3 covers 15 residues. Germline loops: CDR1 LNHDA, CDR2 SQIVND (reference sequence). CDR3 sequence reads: CASSITWTPAQPQHF. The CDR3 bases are TGTGCCAGTAGTATAACCTGGACTCCGGCCCAGCCCCAGCATTTT.

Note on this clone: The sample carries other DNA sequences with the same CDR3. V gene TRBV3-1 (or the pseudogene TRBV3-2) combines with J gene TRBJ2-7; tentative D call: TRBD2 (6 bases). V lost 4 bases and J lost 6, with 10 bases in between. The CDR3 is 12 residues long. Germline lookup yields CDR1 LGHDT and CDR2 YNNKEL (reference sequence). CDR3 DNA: TGTGCCAGCAGCCCAGGAGGGGCCGAGCAGTACTTC. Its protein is CASSPGGAEQYF.

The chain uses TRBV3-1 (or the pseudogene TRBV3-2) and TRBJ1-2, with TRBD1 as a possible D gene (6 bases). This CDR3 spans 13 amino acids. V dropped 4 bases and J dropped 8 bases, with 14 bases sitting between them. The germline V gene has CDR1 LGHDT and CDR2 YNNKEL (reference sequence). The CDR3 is CASSPAGAGGYTF. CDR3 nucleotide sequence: TGTGCCAGCAGCCCGGCAGGGGCGGGAGGCTACACCTTC.

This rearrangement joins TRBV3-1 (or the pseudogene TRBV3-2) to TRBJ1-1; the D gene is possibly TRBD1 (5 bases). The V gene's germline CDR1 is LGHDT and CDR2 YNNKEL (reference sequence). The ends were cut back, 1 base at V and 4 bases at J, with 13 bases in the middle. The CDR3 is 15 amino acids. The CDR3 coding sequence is TGTGCCAGCAGCCAAGGTAGGGGCGCGGGCACTGAAGCTTTCTTT. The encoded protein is CASSQGRGAGTEAFF.

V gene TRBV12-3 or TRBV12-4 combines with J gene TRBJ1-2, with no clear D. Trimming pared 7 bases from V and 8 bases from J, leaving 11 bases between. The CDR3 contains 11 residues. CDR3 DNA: TGTGCCAGCACCTCAATGAGGGGCTACACCTTC. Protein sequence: CASTSMRGYTF.